The 22 T cell receptor beta chains presented below share a single source sample, sequenced in a study of T cells in Graves' hyperthyroidism and ophthalmopathy. TCR beta CDR3 regions were amplified from RNA transcripts. RT-PCR in the first round (using the HTBI primer set) targeted the TCR CDR3. Each CDR3 protein gets one entry after TCRdb re-called the multiplex PCR reads with MiXCR. This table holds fewer than 550,000 distinct CDR3 sequences, 15% to 19% found once. Sequencing used blood. Receptor source: a woman younger than 35 with Graves' hyperthyroidism.

This clonotype was recorded many times. The chain combines TRBV20-1 with TRBJ1-3, with D hard to call. Germline V lookup: CDR1 DFQATT, CDR2 SNEGSKA (reference sequence). The CDR3 totals 16 residues. Trimming took off 0 bases at V and 0 bases at J, with 12 bases between the two ends. The CDR3 nucleotides read TGCAGTGCTAGAGATCCCGACCGTGGCTCTGGAAACACCATATATTTT. Translated, it gives CSARDPDRGSGNTIYF.

On this clonotype: Possible read error: a much larger clone is one base away. Since the CDR3 does not end with the conserved phenylalanine or tryptophan, this likely comes from a read error. This chain connects TRBV12-3 or TRBV12-4 to TRBJ1-2; D is undetermined. The CDR3 covers 14 residues. V dropped 1 base and J dropped 1 base, with 7 bases sitting between them. This chain's CDR3 is CASSLGSGNYGYTS. CDR3 sequence (DNA): TGTGCCAGCAGTTTAGGGAGCGGTAACTATGGCTACACCTCC.

The V and J genes are TRBV2 and TRBJ1-3; D not certain. The CDR3 covers 13 residues. From germline, CDR1 is SNHLY and CDR2 FYNNEI. V was cut by 4 bases and J by 4 bases, with 8 bases left in between. The CDR3 sequence: CASSATAGNTIYF. CDR3 in DNA: TGTGCCAGCAGTGCCACAGCGGGAAACACCATATATTTT. Using reference TRBV2 and TRBJ1-3 for the parts outside the CDR3, the full variable domain is EPEVTQTPSHQVTQMGQEVILRCVPISNHLYFYWYRQILGQKVEFLVSFYNNEISEKSEIFDDQFSVERPDGSNFTLKIRSTKLEDSAMYFCASSATAGNTIYFGEGSWLTVV.

The CDR3 bases are TGTGCCAGCAGTTTCGGGACAGGGCATGAAAAACTGTTTTTT. Translated: CASSFGTGHEKLFF. The chain is built from TRBV12-3 or TRBV12-4 and TRBJ1-4; 9 bases agree with TRBD1. Trimming at V came to 3 bases and at J to 6 bases, leaving 2 bases not matched to a gene. This CDR3 spans 14 amino acids.

In its sample, this clonotype was seen a few times. This may arise from a read error, as a much more abundant clone is one base away. Likely a read error: the CDR3 ends without its conserved phenylalanine or tryptophan. This rearrangement joins TRBV12-3 or TRBV12-4 to TRBJ1-1; a possible D gene is TRBD1 (5 bases). V lost 2 bases to trimming and J lost 5 bases, with 9 bases between them. The CDR3 is 13 residues long. CDR3 sequence (DNA): TGTGCCAGCAGTTTAAGGGGAATAACTGAAGCTTTCCTT. Its protein product is CASSLRGITEAFL.

This clonotype was seen many times. The chain uses TRBV18 and TRBJ2-4; D not resolved. Trimming shortened V by 6 bases and J by 0 bases, and 9 bases separated the two germline ends. Per the germline V gene, CDR1 is KGHSH and CDR2 is LQKENI. The CDR3 loop spans 14 amino acids. This chain's CDR3 is CASSPQRAKNIQYF. The CDR3 DNA is TGTGCCAGCTCTCCCCAAAGAGCCAAAAACATTCAGTACTTC.

On this clonotype itself: A much larger clonotype is one base distant, so this may be a read error. This chain joins TRBV11-2 and TRBJ2-5; maybe TRBD2 (6 bases). Germline CDR1 reads SGHAT; CDR2 reads FQNNGV. This CDR3 is 13 amino acids long. CDR3 loop: CASLLAGQETQCF. The CDR3, as DNA: TGTGCCAGTTTATTGGCGGGGCAAGAGACCCAGTGCTTC.

The table lists this clonotype with a few counts. The chain uses TRBV13 and TRBJ2-5; either TRBD1 or TRBD2 may fit D (5 bases each). The CDR3 is made up of 16 amino acids. V dropped 2 bases and J dropped 3 bases, with 16 bases sitting between them. Germline V gene sequence: CDR1 PRHDT, CDR2 FYEKMQ (reference sequence). The CDR3 protein is CASSLNRGADEETQYF. The CDR3 DNA reads as TGTGCCAGCAGCTTAAATCGAGGGGCCGATGAAGAGACCCAGTACTTC.

This clonotype was picked up many times. The chain recombines TRBV7-9 with TRBJ1-2; TRBD1 might be the D (5 bases). Germline assignment: CDR1 SEHNR and CDR2 FQNEAQ (reference sequence). The CDR3 is 15 residues long. The ends were cut back, 5 bases at V and 2 bases at J, with 15 bases in the middle. As DNA, the CDR3 is TGTGCCAGCAGCCCAGGGACGGGACGAAACTATGGCTACACCTTC. Amino acid sequence: CASSPGTGRNYGYTF.

This clonotype came up a few times. The chain has TRBV20-1 and TRBJ2-1, with 11 bases lining up with TRBD1. Germline V CDR1 and CDR2: DFQATT, SNEGSKA (reference sequence). The CDR3 contains 19 residues. V shed 1 base and J 6 bases; nucleotides not matched to a gene: 17. In nucleotides, the CDR3 is TGCAGTGCTAGAGGGACAGGGGGCGCCCGTTACGGTTGGGGCAATGAGCAGTTCTTC. This codes for CSARGTGGARYGWGNEQFF.

This clonotype was recorded many times. This chain uses TRBV20-1 with TRBJ2-1; 12 nucleotides align to TRBD2. The CDR3 loop spans 16 amino acids. CDR1 and CDR2 (germline): DFQATT, SNEGSKA (reference sequence). The V segment lost 0 bases and the J segment 0 bases; nucleotides outside the gene matches: 0. This chain's CDR3 is CSARETSGSSYNEQFF. Here the CDR3 DNA reads TGCAGTGCTAGAGAGACTAGCGGGAGCTCCTACAATGAGCAGTTCTTC.

This chain joins TRBV19 and TRBJ2-7; 9 bases align to TRBD1. Trimming cost V 3 bases and J 3 bases; bases outside gene matches: 3. Germline CDR1 LNHDA, CDR2 SQIVND (reference sequence). The CDR3 has 14 residues. In DNA form, the CDR3 reads TGTGCCAGTAGTATTAGGGACAGGGACTACGAGCAGTACTTC. Protein: CASSIRDRDYEQYF. Variable domain in full (rest from reference TRBV19 and TRBJ2-7): DGGITQSPKYLFRKEGQNVTLSCEQNLNHDAMYWYRQDPGQGLRLIYYSQIVNDFQKGDIAEGYSVSREKKESFPLTVTSAQKNPTAFYLCASSIRDRDYEQYFGPGTRLTVT.

This clonotype came up a few times. The gene calls are TRBV2 and TRBJ2-7, with 10 bases identical to TRBD2. Germline V gives CDR1 SNHLY, CDR2 FYNNEI. The CDR3 is made up of 12 amino acids. The trim removed 10 bases at V and 4 bases at J, leaving 4 bases unmatched. The CDR3 DNA reads as TGTGCCAACTCGACTAGCGGGTACGAGCAGTACTTC. This gives the protein CANSTSGYEQYF. The variable domain in full, completed from reference TRBV2 and TRBJ2-7, reads EPEVTQTPSHQVTQMGQEVILRCVPISNHLYFYWYRQILGQKVEFLVSFYNNEISEKSEIFDDQFSVERPDGSNFTLKIRSTKLEDSAMYFCANSTSGYEQYFGPGTRLTVT.

The chain carries TRBV6-9 and TRBJ2-5; possibly TRBD1 or TRBD2 for D (5 bases each). The CDR3 loop spans 14 amino acids. The V end lost 3 bases, the J end lost 5 bases, and 13 bases lay between the germline ends. Germline loops: CDR1 MNHGY, CDR2 SVAAGI. CDR3 in amino acids: CASSYSPGRETQYF. CDR3 coding DNA: TGTGCCAGCAGTTACAGTCCGGGACGGGAGACCCAGTACTTC.

This clonotype showed up many times. The gene calls are TRBV28 and TRBJ2-1; D may be TRBD2 (5 bases). V shed 7 bases and J shed 0 bases, with 13 bases lying between them. CDR1 and CDR2 (germline): MDHEN, SYDVKM. The CDR3 has 15 residues. Written as DNA, the CDR3 is TGTGCCAGCACTGAGACGGGGAGCTCCTACAATGAGCAGTTCTTC. Its protein is CASTETGSSYNEQFF.

This clonotype was observed many times. The chain links TRBV7-2 to TRBJ2-2; unclear D gene. Germline CDR1 reads SGHTA; CDR2 reads FQGNSA. This CDR3 contains 16 residues. V was clipped by 1 base and J by 3 bases, with 12 bases between them. The CDR3: CASSLGRVRDTGELFF. The CDR3 DNA sequence: TGTGCCAGCAGCTTAGGAAGAGTAAGGGACACCGGGGAGCTGTTTTTT.

Worth noting for this clonotype: A much larger clone lies a single base off, so this may be a read error. J is TRBJ2-3 and V is TRBV3-1; D ambiguous. The germline V and J ends were trimmed by 4 bases and 1 base, with 3 bases remaining between them. CDR1 LGHDT and CDR2 YNNKEL come from the germline V gene (reference sequence). This CDR3 has 12 amino acids. CDR3 nucleotide sequence: TGTGCCAGCAGCCGCCGCACAGATACGCAGTATTTT. Protein: CASSRRTDTQYF.

About this clonotype: A much larger clone differs from this one at a single base, so this may be a read error. The chain employs TRBV24-1 and TRBJ2-5; D perhaps matches TRBD2 (5 bases). The CDR3 has 15 residues. Germline V gives CDR1 KGHDR, CDR2 SFDVKD. CDR3 region: CATSDSGGLGETQCF. The CDR3 region has the DNA TGTGCCACCAGTGATTCCGGAGGCCTCGGAGAGACCCAGTGCTTC.

This clonotype showed up many times. V is TRBV20-1 and J is TRBJ1-2; 10 positions match TRBD1. Trimming removed 5 bases from V and 4 bases from J; junction bases left unmatched: 1. This CDR3 spans 12 amino acids. Germline CDR1 reads DFQATT; CDR2 reads SNEGSKA (reference sequence). The CDR3 reads CSAGTGAYGYTF. CDR3 in DNA: TGCAGTGCTGGGACAGGGGCCTATGGCTACACCTTC.

This clonotype was detected ten times or more. This sequence joins TRBV20-1 and TRBJ2-5; D gene uncertain. The CDR3 is 12 residues long. Per germline, CDR1 DFQATT and CDR2 SNEGSKA (reference sequence). The CDR3 nucleotides read TGCAGAGAATTCTTCCCGGAGGAGACCCAGTACTTC. Translating it yields CREFFPEETQYF.

The genes are TRBV24-1 and TRBJ2-5, with TRBD1 identical over 8 bases. The CDR3 is 14 residues long. V shed 4 bases and J 3 bases; nucleotides not matched to a gene: 3. Germline assignment: CDR1 KGHDR and CDR2 SFDVKD. Written as DNA, the CDR3 is TGTGCCACCAGTGACCGGGGACAGGAAGAGACCCAGTACTTC. As protein: CATSDRGQEETQYF.

This clonotype was recorded at least ten times. The chain couples TRBV5-5 to TRBJ2-3; D may correspond to TRBD1 or TRBD2 (5 bases each). The V end lost 0 bases, the J end lost 0 bases, and 17 bases lay between the germline ends. CDR3 length equals 18 residues. Germline-derived CDR1 and CDR2 are SGHKS and YYEKEE (reference sequence). The CDR3 loop reads CASSLAGAAPSSTDTQYF. CDR3 DNA sequence: TGTGCCAGCAGCTTGGCCGGGGCAGCCCCATCTAGCACAGATACGCAGTATTTT. Full variable domain (rest looked up from reference TRBV5-5 and TRBJ2-3): DAGVTQSPTHLIKTRGQQVTLRCSPISGHKSVSWYQQVLGQGPQFIFQYYEKEERGRGNFPDRFSARQFPNYSSELNVNALLLGDSALYLCASSLAGAAPSSTDTQYFGPGTRLTVL.